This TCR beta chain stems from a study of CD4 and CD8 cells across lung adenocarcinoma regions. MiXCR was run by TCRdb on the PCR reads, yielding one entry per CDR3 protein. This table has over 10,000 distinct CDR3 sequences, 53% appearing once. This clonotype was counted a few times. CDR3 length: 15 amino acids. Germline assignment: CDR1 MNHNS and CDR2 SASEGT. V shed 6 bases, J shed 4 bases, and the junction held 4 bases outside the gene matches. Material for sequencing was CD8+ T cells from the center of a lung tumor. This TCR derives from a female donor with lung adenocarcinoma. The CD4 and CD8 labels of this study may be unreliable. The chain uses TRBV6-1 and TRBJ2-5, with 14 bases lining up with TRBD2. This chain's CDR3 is CASRRGTSGRETQYF. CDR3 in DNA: TGTGCCAGCAGGAGGGGGACTAGCGGGAGAGAGACCCAGTACTTC.